The sample holds many counts of the clone carrying this T cell receptor beta chain. Trimming removed 7 bases from V and 9 bases from J, with 19 bases in between. This CDR3 has 14 amino acids. Germline CDR1 is SEHNR and CDR2 is FQNEAQ (reference sequence). This sample is part of a study of T cells after yellow fever vaccination. Study observations and caveats: Contaminating bulk clonotypes could be abundant in FACS-sorted repertoires. Of the clonotypes, a small share occurred in both CD4 and CD8 compartments. Most clones from primary vaccination resurfaced after the booster (approximately 95% CD4, around 90% CD8).

Synthesis of TCR cDNA relied on 5'RACE template switching, which attached a universal primer site and UMIs. TCRdb passed the 5' RACE reads through MiXCR, listing each CDR3 protein once. The table lists 40,000 to 50,000 distinct CDR3 sequences, 6.8% of them singletons, with 15% in the top ten. Specimen: CD8+ T cells not binding an NS4B(214-222) dextramer, sorted from PBMCs, collected 45 days after the yellow fever booster vaccination. J is TRBJ2-1 and V is TRBV7-9; a possible D gene is TRBD1 (5 bases). The receptor comes from a man aged 30 to 45 who received the YFV17D yellow fever vaccine. Here the CDR3 reads CASKGNKGPGEQFF. The CDR3 coding sequence is TGTGCCAGCAAGGGGAATAAGGGGCCGGGTGAGCAGTTCTTC.